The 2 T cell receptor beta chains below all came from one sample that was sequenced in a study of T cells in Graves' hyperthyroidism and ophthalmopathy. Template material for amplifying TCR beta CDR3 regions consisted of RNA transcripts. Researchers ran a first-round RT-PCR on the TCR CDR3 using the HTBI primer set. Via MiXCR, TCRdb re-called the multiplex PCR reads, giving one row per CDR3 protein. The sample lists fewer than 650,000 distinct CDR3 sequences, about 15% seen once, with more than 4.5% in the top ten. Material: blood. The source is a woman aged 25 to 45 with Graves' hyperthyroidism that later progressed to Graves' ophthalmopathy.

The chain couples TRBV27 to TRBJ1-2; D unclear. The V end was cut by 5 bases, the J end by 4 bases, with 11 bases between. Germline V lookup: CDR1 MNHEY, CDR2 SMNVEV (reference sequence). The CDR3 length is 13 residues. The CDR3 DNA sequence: TGTGCCAGCAGTCACAGCAAGGGCTATGGCTACACCTTC. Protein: CASSHSKGYGYTF.

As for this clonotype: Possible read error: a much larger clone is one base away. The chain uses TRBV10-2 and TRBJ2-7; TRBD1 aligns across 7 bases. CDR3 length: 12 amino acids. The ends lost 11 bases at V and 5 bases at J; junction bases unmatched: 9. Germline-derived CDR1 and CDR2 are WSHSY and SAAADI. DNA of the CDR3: TGCGCCGCTAGACAGGGTTTCCACGAGCAGTACTTC. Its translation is CAARQGFHEQYF.